These 22 T cell receptor beta chains were all obtained from the same sample, sequenced in a study of OX40 agonist ivuxolimab in advanced cancers. Libraries were prepared through the immunoSEQ multiplex PCR assay. TCRdb took this table from immuneACCESS and kept in-frame rearrangements with V and J called. Such tables lack part of the clones; where checked against another copy, unresolved V genes explain under half of the gap, and the rest is unexplained. For this sample the table gives just over 15,000 clones, of which under 65% were detected only once. 7% to 9% of the sample is taken by the ten largest. The source material was CD4+ or CD8+ T cells sorted from blood, sampled in a trial of the OX40 agonist ivuxolimab. The source of these receptors is an adult with an advanced solid tumor such as melanoma, head and neck, liver or kidney cancer.

This sequence joins TRBV19 and TRBJ2-7; unclear D gene. V lost 3 bases, J lost 0 bases, and 6 bases lay in between. The CDR3 loop spans 13 amino acids. Germline V gives CDR1 LNHDA, CDR2 SQIVND (reference sequence). Here the CDR3 DNA reads TGTGCCAGTAGTATCGGTTACTCCTACGAGCAGTACTTC. This codes for CASSIGYSYEQYF.

The V gene is TRBV9, the J gene TRBJ2-1; 12 bases fit TRBD2. This CDR3 has 15 residues. J lost 6 bases, V lost 0 bases, and 1 base had no gene match. Germline V lookup: CDR1 SGDLS, CDR2 YYNGEE. The CDR3 loop is CASSVGLAGVNEQFF. CDR3 in DNA: TGTGCCAGCAGCGTAGGACTAGCGGGGGTCAATGAGCAGTTCTTC.

This rearrangement joins TRBV5-6 to TRBJ2-7, with D uncertain. This CDR3 is built from 12 residues. Deletions cut 1 base from V and 5 bases from J, with 7 bases between. Per the germline V gene, CDR1 is SGHDT and CDR2 is YYEEEE. The CDR3 DNA is TGTGCCAGCAGCTTGTGGGGTAACGAGCAGTACTTC. It specifies CASSLWGNEQYF. The variable domain in full, with the rest retrieved from reference TRBV5-6 and TRBJ2-7, is DAGVTQSPTHLIKTRGQQVTLRCSPKSGHDTVSWYQQALGQGPQFIFQYYEEEERQRGNFPDRFSGHQFPNYSSELNVNALLLGDSALYLCASSLWGNEQYFGPGTRLTVT.

V is TRBV11-2 and J is TRBJ2-1; D is possibly TRBD1 or TRBD2 (5 bases each). This CDR3 has 13 amino acids. V lost 3 bases and J 6 bases, leaving 9 bases between the germline ends. Germline V gene data show CDR1 as SGHAT and CDR2 as FQNNGV. The CDR3 DNA reads as TGTGCCAGCAGCTTGAGAGGGGTCAATGAGCAGTTCTTC. It encodes CASSLRGVNEQFF.

As for this clone: At one of its ends the junction is not consistent with the germline gene, which may arise from a read error. The chain carries TRBV4-1 and TRBJ2-2; tentative D call: TRBD1 (6 bases). This CDR3 has 15 residues. The germline gives CDR1 MGHRA, CDR2 YSYEKL. DNA of the CDR3: TGCGCCACCAGACCCAGGGACACCTACACCAGGGAGCTGTTTTTT. It specifies CATRPRDTYTRELFF.

This clone was seen a handful of times. The chain recombines TRBV7-9 with TRBJ2-7, with 8 bases aligning to TRBD1. V dropped 4 bases and J dropped 3; count of bases not matched to a gene: 5. The length of the CDR3 is 14 residues. Per germline, CDR1 SEHNR and CDR2 FQNEAQ (reference sequence). As DNA, the CDR3 is TGTGCCAGCAGCTCGGACAGGGATGTCTACGAGCAGTACTTC. Protein: CASSSDRDVYEQYF.

This clone occurred a few times. CDR3 in DNA: TGTGCCACCAGCAGAGTGCCGGGCCTCGGGGAGACCCAGTACTTC. It specifies CATSRVPGLGETQYF. The chain couples TRBV15 to TRBJ2-5; no firm D call. The germline gives CDR1 LNHNV, CDR2 YYDKDF (reference sequence). The V and J ends lost 1 base and 5 bases respectively, with 14 bases between them. The CDR3 runs to 15 residues.

This chain connects TRBV6-5 to TRBJ2-7; D might be TRBD2 (5 bases). The CDR3 is made up of 12 amino acids. CDR1 is MNHEY, CDR2 SVGAGI, per germline. V lost 10 bases and J 2 bases, leaving 12 bases between the germline ends. CDR3 DNA sequence: TGTGCCACCTCGGACTCCGCCTACGAGCAGTACTTC. As protein: CATSDSAYEQYF.

The chain links TRBV2 to TRBJ2-7; tentative D call: TRBD2 (7 bases). The CDR3 is 13 amino acids. Trimming pared 6 bases from V and 3 bases from J, leaving 12 bases between. Germline V lookup: CDR1 SNHLY, CDR2 FYNNEI. The CDR3 DNA is TGTGCCAGCAGAGAGGGGGGGAACTACGAGCAGTACTTC. Amino acid sequence: CASREGGNYEQYF.

The chain recombines TRBV5-1 with TRBJ2-7; 13 bases map to TRBD2. This CDR3 comprises 15 residues. V shed 3 bases, J shed 1 base, and the junction held 1 base outside the gene matches. Germline-derived CDR1 and CDR2 are SGHRS and YFSETQ. CDR3 sequence: CASSSTSGGSYEQYF. For the CDR3, the DNA is TGCGCCAGCAGCTCGACTAGCGGGGGGTCCTACGAGCAGTACTTC. The full variable domain, its missing parts supplied by reference TRBV5-1 and TRBJ2-7, is KAGVTQTPRYLIKTRGQQVTLSCSPISGHRSVSWYQQTPGQGLQFLFEYFSETQRNKGNFPGRFSGRQFSNSRSEMNVSTLELGDSALYLCASSSTSGGSYEQYFGPGTRLTVT.

This chain links TRBV6-5 with TRBJ1-1; 7 bases agree with TRBD1. V trimming: 5 bases; J trimming: 1 base; junction bases outside the gene matches: 4. This CDR3 comprises 14 residues. Germline V gene sequence: CDR1 MNHEY, CDR2 SVGAGI. The CDR3 here is CASSGQATNTEAFF. The CDR3 region has the DNA TGTGCCAGCAGTGGACAGGCTACGAACACTGAAGCTTTCTTT.

The chain carries TRBV4-3 and TRBJ2-7, with 11 bases lining up with TRBD2. The CDR3 covers 15 residues. The V gene end was trimmed by 1 base and the J gene end by 3 bases; junction bases not matched to a gene: 2. Germline lookup yields CDR1 LGHNA and CDR2 YSLEER. The CDR3: CASSQGTSGFYEQYF. DNA for the CDR3: TGCGCCAGCAGCCAAGGGACTAGCGGGTTCTACGAGCAGTACTTC.

This clone ranks as medium-sized. The V call is TRBV5-1, the J call TRBJ2-2; D assignment may be TRBD1 or TRBD2 (5 bases each). This CDR3 has 18 amino acids. Per the germline V gene, CDR1 is SGHRS and CDR2 is YFSETQ. V gave up 3 bases and J gave up 6 bases, with 24 bases separating them. The CDR3: CASSWDLEQGLMPGELFF. The CDR3 DNA is TGCGCCAGCAGCTGGGACCTTGAGCAGGGCCTTATGCCCGGGGAGCTGTTTTTT.

The rearrangement links TRBV19 to TRBJ1-1; D is unclear. Per the germline V gene, CDR1 is LNHDA and CDR2 is SQIVND (reference sequence). Between the trimmed V and J ends, which lost 6 bases and 1 base, there was a span of 6 bases. The CDR3 is 12 amino acids. Written as DNA, the CDR3 is TGTGCCAGTAGGGCAGGGAACACTGAAGCTTTCTTT. Translation gives CASRAGNTEAFF.

This chain uses TRBV19 with TRBJ2-2, with a possible D match to TRBD2 (6 bases). The CDR3 covers 14 residues. The V and J ends lost 8 bases and 5 bases respectively, with 15 bases between them. Germline V lookup: CDR1 LNHDA, CDR2 SQIVND (reference sequence). CDR3 nucleotides: TGTGCCAGTGGGGACTGGGGGGAAACCGGGGAGCTGTTTTTT. This gives the protein CASGDWGETGELFF.

The chain has TRBV11-3 and TRBJ2-2; the D gene is possibly TRBD1 (6 bases). Germline loops: CDR1 SGHNT, CDR2 YENEEA. V was cut by 3 bases and J by 3 bases, with 11 bases left in between. The CDR3 extends over 15 amino acids. CDR3 in amino acids: CASSLVGGYTGELFF. In DNA, the CDR3 is TGTGCCAGCAGCTTGGTTGGGGGCTACACCGGGGAGCTGTTTTTT.

This chain connects TRBV27 to TRBJ2-1; maybe TRBD1 (5 bases). The V end lost 6 bases, the J end lost 4 bases, and 10 bases lay between the germline ends. The CDR3 contains 13 residues. Germline CDR1 MNHEY, CDR2 SMNVEV (reference sequence). Here the CDR3 reads CASSRAGYNEQFF. The CDR3 bases are TGTGCCAGCAGCAGGGCTGGTTACAATGAGCAGTTCTTC.

The chain employs TRBV9 and TRBJ2-6; the match to TRBD2 covers 8 bases. CDR3 length equals 17 residues. Germline lookup yields CDR1 SGDLS and CDR2 YYNGEE. With V trimmed by 3 bases and J by 4 bases, 9 bases remained unmatched. CDR3 amino acids: CASSDSREGNGANVLTF. DNA of the CDR3: TGTGCCAGCAGCGATAGCCGGGAGGGTAACGGGGCCAACGTCCTGACTTTC.

J is TRBJ2-1 and V is TRBV6-5; D may be TRBD1 (6 bases). CDR1 MNHEY and CDR2 SVGAGI come from the germline V gene. With 6 bases removed from V and 8 bases from J, the gap between germline ends came to 17 bases. The CDR3 contains 14 residues. For the CDR3, the DNA is TGTGCCAGCAGCCTTCGACAGGAAAGAGATGAGCAGTTCTTC. It codes for CASSLRQERDEQFF.

This clone was picked up one time. This chain links TRBV7-6 with TRBJ2-7, with a tentative D call TRBD1 (7 bases). CDR1 is SGHVS and CDR2 is FNYEAQ in the germline V gene. The CDR3 has 14 residues. V was shortened by 3 bases and J by 5 bases, with 14 bases between the two germline ends. The CDR3 is CASSFYRGGNEQYF. The CDR3 nucleotides read TGTGCCAGCAGCTTTTACAGGGGCGGGAACGAGCAGTACTTC. Full variable domain (remainder filled in from reference TRBV7-6 and TRBJ2-7): GAGVSQSPRYKVTKRGQDVALRCDPISGHVSLYWYRQALGQGPEFLTYFNYEAQQDKSGLPNDRFSAERPEGSISTLTIQRTEQRDSAMYRCASSFYRGGNEQYFGPGTRLTVT.

As for this clone: An end of the junction differs from the germline gene, which may be a read error. This chain links TRBV7-9 with TRBJ1-6; weak D call: TRBD1 (5 bases). Germline V CDR1 and CDR2: SEHNR, FQNEAQ (reference sequence). CDR3 length: 15 amino acids. This chain's CDR3 is CASSRLGVSNSPLHF. For the CDR3, the DNA is TGCGCCAGCAGCCGGCTAGGGGTCAGTAATTCACCCCTCCACTTT. The full variable domain, with the rest looked up from reference TRBV7-9 and TRBJ1-6, is DTGVSQNPRHKITKRGQNVTFRCDPISEHNRLYWYRQTLGQGPEFLTYFQNEAQLEKSRLLSDRFSAERPKGSFSTLEIQRTEQGDSAMYLCASSRLGVSNSPLHFGNGTRLTVT.

This CDR3 reads CASSGPRGSGYVLAKNIQYF. The CDR3 coding sequence is TGTGCCAGCAGTGGCCCCCGGGGGTCTGGGTATGTTTTGGCCAAAAACATTCAGTACTTC. The chain uses TRBV6-1 and TRBJ2-4; D may be TRBD2 (6 bases). In germline, CDR1 is MNHNS, CDR2 SASEGT. V lost 4 bases and J 1 base, leaving 26 bases between the germline ends. The CDR3 contains 20 residues.